This T cell receptor beta chain originates from a study of PD-L1 blockade in urothelial cancer. Study-wide background: Atezolizumab therapy began for patients in the mid-2010s, dosed at 1,200 mg intravenously every 3 weeks. Prior regimens of chemotherapy numbered 0 to 3 per patient. Samples came from 3 weeks, at the second dose, and 6 weeks into treatment. Blood gave a median 141,255 T cells.

Profiled with immunoSEQ multiplex PCR; TCRdb holds only in-frame clones, not every one. This table holds just under 45,000 clones, 88% found once. Losses at the gene ends were 6 bases for V and 3 bases for J; bases not matched to a gene: 12. Germline CDR1 is KGHSH and CDR2 is LQKENI. The CDR3 is 16 residues long. The rearrangement uses TRBV18 and TRBJ1-2; 8 nucleotides align to TRBD1. This TCR came from a woman aged 55-70 years with urothelial cancer. The source material was PBMCs, sampled around atezolizumab (anti-PD-L1) treatment. CDR3 protein: CASSAFGAGGDYGYTF. CDR3 nucleotide sequence: TGTGCCAGCTCGGCCTTCGGGGCAGGGGGCGACTATGGCTACACCTTC.